The clone carrying this T cell receptor (beta chain) was seen more than once but under ten times. Using a FACSAria, the CD4+ and CD8+ T cells were sorted from the PBMCs. These data come from a study of CD8+ T cells in alopecia areata. RNA extraction and reverse transcription yielded cDNA as sequencing template. Using immunoSEQ multiplex PCR, the repertoire was profiled, and TCRdb retains in-frame clones only, with some absent. The data show 50,000 to 80,000 clones, around 40% seen once. The receptor's source is a human donor with alopecia areata. The sample consisted of NKG2D-low CD8+ T cells sorted from blood.

The CDR3 here is CASSPGGVAGGPNNEQFF. In DNA, the CDR3 is TGTGCCAGCAGTCCCGGCGGGGTAGCGGGAGGCCCAAACAATGAGCAGTTCTTC. This chain links TRBV28 with TRBJ2-1; 10 bases match TRBD2. This CDR3 region has 18 residues. Germline loops: CDR1 MDHEN, CDR2 SYDVKM. V shed 5 bases, J shed 5 bases, and the junction held 15 bases outside the gene matches.